These T cell receptor beta chains were read from a single sample in a study of OX40 agonist ivuxolimab in advanced cancers. The method was immunoSEQ multiplex PCR; TCRdb's version includes in-frame clones alone and lacks a portion of them. Here the sample spans about 68,000 clones, roughly four fifths being singletons. The sequencing here drew on CD4+ or CD8+ T cells sorted from blood, taken in a trial of the OX40 agonist ivuxolimab. The receptors stem from an adult with an advanced solid tumor such as melanoma, head and neck, liver or kidney cancer. The CDR3 runs from the conserved cysteine through the conserved F or W. A D gene is named only where the DNA matches it firmly. The size field is filled for only some rows; it gives once, few, many or a size class.

NA	TRBV27	TRBJ2-3	TRBD1	TGTGCCAGCAGTTTATCGGGACAGAATACAGATACGCAGTATTTT	CASSLSGQNTDTQYF
once	TRBV6-1	TRBJ2-7	NA	TGTGCCAGCAGTGATGGGGGGACACCCTCCTACGAGCAGTACTTC	CASSDGGTPSYEQYF
NA	TRBV5-6	TRBJ2-2	NA	TGTGCCAGCAGCCACGGGCTTAATGGGGTCGGGGAGCTGTTTTTT	CASSHGLNGVGELFF
NA	TRBV6-1	TRBJ1-4	NA	TGTGCCAGCAGTGATGGGGGTTCTGGAGAAAAACTGTTTTTT	CASSDGGSGEKLFF
NA	TRBV19	TRBJ1-4	NA	TGTGCCAGTAGTAGTTCCGGACTGGTTAATGAAAAACTGTTTTTT	CASSSSGLVNEKLFF
NA	TRBV7-6	TRBJ2-3	NA	TGTGCCAGCAGTTACGGGGCAGATACGCAGTATTTT	CASSYGADTQYF
NA	TRBV18	TRBJ2-4	NA	TGTGCCAGCTCACCACCGGTAGTAGCCAAAAACATTCAGTACTTC	CASSPPVVAKNIQYF
NA	TRBV7-8	TRBJ1-5	NA	TGTGCCAGCAGCACGACGACGGGTTCTTATCAGCCCCAGCATTTT	CASSTTTGSYQPQHF
NA	TRBV7-9	TRBJ1-6	NA	TGTGCCAGCAGCTTAGTAGGGGAAGCTTCACCCCTCCACTTT	CASSLVGEASPLHF
once	TRBV12-5	TRBJ2-3	NA	TGTGCTAGTGGTTTGGGCGGACATCCCGATACTACCCACACAGATACGCAGTATTTT	CASGLGGHPDTTHTDTQYF
NA	TRBV6-1	TRBJ2-4	TRBD1	TGTGCCAGCAGCGGACAGGGGAAAAACATTCAGTACTTC	CASSGQGKNIQYF
NA	TRBV7-9	TRBJ2-7	NA	TGTGCCAGCAGCTCCAGGGTAGAGGAAAGCTACGAGCAGTACTTC	CASSSRVEESYEQYF
NA	TRBV6-4	TRBJ1-6	TRBD1	TGTGCCAGCAGCCCGGGACAGGGGGTGGAGACCCTCCACTTT	CASSPGQGVETLHF
NA	TRBV7-9	TRBJ2-3	NA	TGTGCCAGCATCCTGAGAGGGGGTAACACAGATACGCAGTATTTT	CASILRGGNTDTQYF
NA	TRBV5-1	TRBJ2-1	NA	TGCGCCAGCAGCAACCTAGCAAGCAATGAGCAGTTCTTC	CASSNLASNEQFF
NA	TRBV29-1	TRBJ2-3	NA	TGCGCTACTGGTTTGGGGTTCACAGATACGCAGTATTTT	CATGLGFTDTQYF
few	TRBV6-5	TRBJ1-6	NA	TGTGCCAGCACCCCCGCGGTTGATAATTCACCCCTCCACTTT	CASTPAVDNSPLHF
NA	TRBV18	TRBJ1-5	TRBD1	TGTGCCAGCTCACCGGACAGGGATCAGCCCCAGCATTTT	CASSPDRDQPQHF
NA	TRBV5-4	TRBJ1-1	NA	TGTGCCAGCAGCTTGATCCGACCCGGGAACACTGAAGCTTTCTTT	CASSLIRPGNTEAFF
NA	TRBV7-6	TRBJ1-1	NA	TGTGCCAGCTCTAGGGGGAGGGAGAAAACTGAAGCTTTCTTT	CASSRGREKTEAFF